The rows below give T cell receptor beta chains drawn from one sample of a study of blood T cell repertoires in COVID-19. Only in-frame clones appear in the TCRdb table, and some are missing; sequencing was by immunoSEQ multiplex PCR. The sample lists fewer than 300,000 clones, 80% to 85% seen once, with 15% to 19% in the top ten. Sequencing was carried out using peripheral blood. The receptors were gathered from a person between 65 and 79 years old with COVID-19, enrolled during active disease. The CDR3 runs from the conserved cysteine through the conserved F or W. A D gene is named only where the DNA matches it firmly. For some rows the clone size is stated as once, few or many, or as a class when expanded; others skip it.

d_gene,j_gene,abundance,v_gene,CDR3nt,CDR3aa
TRBD1,TRBJ1-2,once,TRBV7-2,TGTGCCAGCAGCTTAGTCTCTTTCGGGACAGGGGTTGGCTACACCTTC,CASSLVSFGTGVGYTF
-,TRBJ2-5,-,TRBV5-6,TGTGCCAGCAGCACGAGAGAGACCCAGTACTTC,CASSTRETQYF
-,TRBJ1-6,once,TRBV5-1,TGCGCCAGCAGCTTGAACAGAGTGAGCTCCTATAATTCACCCCTCCACTTT,CASSLNRVSSYNSPLHF
TRBD2,TRBJ2-7,few,TRBV5-1,TGCGCCAGCCGCACTAGCGGGAAATCAGGCGAGGAGCAGTACTTC,CASRTSGKSGEEQYF
-,TRBJ2-2,-,TRBV5-1,TGCGCCAGCAGCTTGGCCGGTCAGGGAAGCACCGGGGAGCTGTTTTTT,CASSLAGQGSTGELFF
TRBD1,TRBJ2-7,-,TRBV28,TGTGCCAGCAGTCAAACACGGACAGGGGACGAGCAGTACTTC,CASSQTRTGDEQYF
-,TRBJ1-3,-,TRBV7-2,TGTGCCAGCAGCCCCGACTCGCTCTCTGGAAACACCATATATTTT,CASSPDSLSGNTIYF
TRBD1,TRBJ2-5,-,TRBV19,TGTGCCAGTAGTACACCGGGACAGCCGTACCAAGAGACCCAGTACTTC,CASSTPGQPYQETQYF
-,TRBJ1-5,-,TRBV28,TGTGCCAGCAGTTTATCCCTGGCTGGCAATCAGCCCCAGCATTTT,CASSLSLAGNQPQHF
TRBD1,TRBJ1-3,-,TRBV6-5,TGTGCCAGCAAGCAGGGGGTCTCTGGAAACACCATATATTTT,CASKQGVSGNTIYF
-,TRBJ1-1,-,TRBV21-1,TGTGCCAGCAGCACCGATTCGAGAGGGGGTACCTTGAACACTGAAGCTTTCTTT,CASSTDSRGGTLNTEAFF
TRBD1,TRBJ2-5,-,TRBV19,TGTGCCAGTAGTTCTACAGGGGGCGTAGAGACCCAGTACTTC,CASSSTGGVETQYF
-,TRBJ2-6,-,TRBV7-2,TGTGCCAGCAGCTTATTCCCGGGGATGGGGGGCTCTGGGGCCAACGTCCTGACTTTC,CASSLFPGMGGSGANVLTF
-,TRBJ1-4,few,TRBV14,TGTGCCAGCAGCCCCGGTCAAGGGGTAAAGGAAAAACTGTTTTTT,CASSPGQGVKEKLFF
-,TRBJ2-1,few,TRBV25-1,TGTGCCAGCAAGGAGGGTTCGAGAAATGAGCAGTTCTTC,CASKEGSRNEQFF
TRBD1,TRBJ1-5,once,TRBV6-5,TGTGCCAGCAGCGGGGGACAGGGGTGGAATCAGCCCCAGCATTTT,CASSGGQGWNQPQHF